Listed here are 8 T cell receptor beta chains from one sample, sequenced in a study of blood T cell repertoires in COVID-19. TCRdb's copy holds only in-frame clones and misses some; the assay was immunoSEQ multiplex PCR. The data show fewer than 300,000 clones, with roughly 83% seen just once and 1.4% to 1.5% held by the top ten. The source material was peripheral blood. The receptors here all came from a human donor with COVID-19, enrolled during active disease. The donor label of this sample is uncertain.

V usage is TRBV15 and J usage is TRBJ1-5; 8 nucleotides agree with TRBD1. The trim removed 0 bases at V and 1 base at J, leaving 5 bases unmatched. The CDR3 has 17 residues. The germline V gene has CDR1 LNHNV and CDR2 YYDKDF (reference sequence). The CDR3 region has the DNA TGTGCCACCAGCAGAGATTCAGGGGGCGCCAGCAATCAGCCCCAGCATTTT. Protein sequence: CATSRDSGGASNQPQHF. Variable domain in full (rest from reference TRBV15 and TRBJ1-5): DAMVIQNPRYQVTQFGKPVTLSCSQTLNHNVMYWYQQKSSQAPKLLFHYYDKDFNNEADTPDNFQSRRPNTSFCFLDIRSPGLGDTAMYLCATSRDSGGASNQPQHFGDGTRLSIL.

This CDR3 reads CAVGREGRADTQYF. The CDR3 DNA is TGTGCCGTAGGACGGGAGGGGAGGGCAGATACGCAGTATTTT. This chain joins TRBV19 and TRBJ2-3; 8 bases line up with TRBD2. V lost 11 bases and J lost 4; bases outside the gene matches: 11. CDR1 and CDR2 (germline): LNHDA, SQIVND (reference sequence). This CDR3 spans 14 amino acids.

The J gene is TRBJ2-7, the V gene TRBV6-5, with 9 bases fitting TRBD1. This CDR3 comprises 15 residues. Germline lookup yields CDR1 MNHEY and CDR2 SVGAGI. The trim removed 6 bases at V and 2 bases at J, leaving 8 bases unmatched. The CDR3 protein is CASSGEQGATYEQYF. CDR3 sequence (DNA): TGTGCCAGCAGCGGGGAACAGGGGGCGACCTACGAGCAGTACTTC.

The chain links TRBV7-9 to TRBJ1-2; perhaps TRBD1 as D (6 bases). This CDR3 spans 14 amino acids. Trimming stripped 0 bases from V and 7 bases from J, with 12 bases between. The germline V gene has CDR1 SEHNR and CDR2 FQNEAQ (reference sequence). CDR3 sequence reads: CASSLAIQGSGYTF. The CDR3 DNA reads TGTGCCAGCAGCTTAGCTATTCAGGGGTCTGGCTACACCTTC.

The V and J genes are TRBV28 and TRBJ1-2, with a tentative D call TRBD1 (6 bases). The CDR3 runs 14 residues. Between the trimmed V and J ends, which lost 2 bases and 4 bases, there was a span of 11 bases. CDR1 is MDHEN, CDR2 SYDVKM, per germline. The CDR3 region is CASSLGAQGYGYTF. CDR3 DNA: TGTGCCAGCAGTTTAGGGGCACAGGGCTATGGCTACACCTTC.

CDR3 region: CASKTSGSWAQYF. The CDR3 coding sequence is TGTGCCAGCAAGACTAGCGGGAGCTGGGCCCAGTACTTC. The chain links TRBV6-5 to TRBJ2-5; 12 bases fit TRBD2. This CDR3 is 13 amino acids long. Unmatched junction bases numbered 6, after V lost 7 bases and J lost 9 bases. CDR1 is MNHEY, CDR2 SVGAGI, per germline.

This clone was seen just once. The gene calls are TRBV13 and TRBJ1-6, with D perhaps matching TRBD1 (6 bases). This CDR3 spans 16 amino acids. Germline V gene sequence: CDR1 PRHDT, CDR2 FYEKMQ (reference sequence). Trimming took off 3 bases at V and 0 bases at J, with 9 bases between the two ends. For the CDR3, the DNA is TGTGCCAGCAGCTTCAGGGGCAGCTCCTATAATTCACCCCTCCACTTT. Its translation is CASSFRGSSYNSPLHF.

This clone has only one observation. This chain joins TRBV7-2 and TRBJ2-1; TRBD2 matches 8 bases. Germline loops: CDR1 SGHTA, CDR2 FQGNSA. The CDR3 extends over 15 amino acids. V was pared by 4 bases and J by 6 bases, with 8 bases of the junction left unmatched. The CDR3, as DNA: TGTGCCAGCAGCTCCGGGACTAGGGAGCGCAATGAGCAGTTCTTC. This encodes CASSSGTRERNEQFF.